These T cell receptor beta chains were read from a single sample in a study of blood T cell repertoires in COVID-19. Method: immunoSEQ multiplex PCR; TCRdb's copy keeps in-frame clones and lacks some. The table records 200,000 to 300,000 clones, 82% of them present only once. The sequenced sample was peripheral blood. Receptors were obtained from a woman of 80 years or more with acute or convalescent COVID-19. Each CDR3 is given with its conserved first and last residue. Fields, in order: J gene, V gene, CDR3 protein.

TRBJ1-3,TRBV4-2,CASSRRQNSGNTIYF
TRBJ1-2,TRBV6-5,CASSPAGRGVSYTF
TRBJ1-5,TRBV19,CASSILGQGIQPQHF
TRBJ2-7,TRBV28,CASSFYGTGEIEQYF
TRBJ2-3,TRBV6-2/TRBV6-3,CASSYTRLAGVTDTQYF
TRBJ2-5,TRBV5-8,CASNLLAGGLQETQYF
TRBJ2-3,TRBV3-1/TRBV3-2,CASSDMDQGGAEVGPDTQYF
TRBJ2-5,TRBV7-8,CASSLITRWETQYF
TRBJ1-2,TRBV5-6,CASSLGRMNLGGYTF
TRBJ2-5,TRBV20-1,CSLQGEETQYF
TRBJ1-5,TRBV19,CASSVGTGSNQPQHF
TRBJ2-7,TRBV29-1,CSVGDRVGYEQYF
TRBJ2-3,TRBV7-8,CASSLIGWTGKDTQYF
TRBJ1-3,TRBV19,CASSAGHLVNTIYF
TRBJ1-4,TRBV7-9,CASSLGRGRHEKLFF
TRBJ2-3,TRBV3-1/TRBV3-2,CASSFLAGGTDTQYF
TRBJ1-1,TRBV6-5,CASSYSRGQANTEAFF
TRBJ1-5,TRBV5-1,CASSGTNRGQGAYEPQHF
TRBJ1-6,TRBV4-2,CASSQDLGMTGTYNSPLHF
TRBJ2-1,TRBV7-2,CASSTRAGLRDNEQFF
TRBJ1-6,TRBV6-5,CASRETLLALHF
TRBJ1-2,TRBV6-2/TRBV6-3,CASIPTWDRAYYGYTF
TRBJ2-3,TRBV19,CASRRDRGLTDTQYF
TRBJ1-1,TRBV7-2,CASSFNQAPTTEAFF
TRBJ1-1,TRBV9,CASSVAGGRNTEAFF
TRBJ2-7,TRBV3-1/TRBV3-2,CASSQSEGWEQYF
TRBJ1-2,TRBV28,CASTAGKNGYTF
TRBJ1-1,TRBV5-4,CASGGSMNTEAFF
TRBJ1-1,TRBV18,CASSPDRGFLDTEAFF
TRBJ2-3,TRBV11-2,CASSFAGTSVTDTQYF
TRBJ1-1,TRBV5-1,CASSLEQLNTEAFF
TRBJ2-3,TRBV6-2/TRBV6-3,CASSYRGGTTDTQYF
TRBJ1-3,TRBV5-4,CASSNSGGEGNTIYF
TRBJ2-7,TRBV14,CASSQVGYIYEQYF
TRBJ2-3,TRBV18,CASSRGLAGLSDTQYF
TRBJ2-7,TRBV2,CASSDLRDRAEQYF
TRBJ2-1,TRBV30,CAWSKTRGGYNEQFF
TRBJ1-2,TRBV29-1,CSVGPGQPIYGYTF
TRBJ1-3,TRBV7-3,CASSPYLRDRGPLSGNTIYF
TRBJ1-1,TRBV27,CASSFDRVSPEAFF
TRBJ1-1,TRBV7-3,CASSISPTGKAFF
TRBJ2-7,TRBV5-1,CASSLQGAYEQYF
TRBJ1-1,TRBV5-6,CASSLGQLEAFF